This is a list of T cell receptor beta chains from one sample in a study of shared clonotypes between healthy human individuals. Data came from immunoSEQ multiplex PCR; TCRdb stores just in-frame clones and leaves some out. Of nearly 600,000 clones in the sample, around 95% are singletons; the top ten hold around 0.097%. Input material: naive CD8+ T cells sorted from blood. The receptors were gathered from a young woman in good health. CDR3s include the opening cysteine and the closing phenylalanine or tryptophan. Each record gives: clone size, J gene, D gene, V gene, CDR3 protein, CDR3 DNA. The D gene is left open where the match is weak. For some rows the clone size is stated as once, few or many, or as a class when expanded; others skip it.

clone_size: .
j_call: TRBJ2-1
d_call: TRBD2
v_call: TRBV11-1
cdr3_aa: CASSLALLAAGGFYNEQFF
cdr3_nt: TGTGCCAGCAGCTTAGCTCTACTAGCGGCCGGGGGGTTCTACAATGAGCAGTTCTTC

clone_size: .
j_call: TRBJ2-7
d_call: TRBD2
v_call: TRBV28
cdr3_aa: CASSPRGSGRNEQYF
cdr3_nt: TGTGCCAGCAGCCCCCGCGGAAGCGGGAGGAACGAGCAGTACTTC

clone_size: once
j_call: TRBJ2-2
d_call: .
v_call: TRBV5-6
cdr3_aa: CASSYRGGELFF
cdr3_nt: TGTGCCAGCAGCTACAGAGGCGGGGAGCTGTTTTTT

clone_size: .
j_call: TRBJ2-7
d_call: .
v_call: TRBV13
cdr3_aa: CASSKGEDEQYF
cdr3_nt: TGTGCCAGCAGCAAAGGGGAGGACGAGCAGTACTTC

clone_size: .
j_call: TRBJ2-1
d_call: TRBD2
v_call: TRBV11-2
cdr3_aa: CASSYPGGSDEQFF
cdr3_nt: TGTGCCAGCAGCTACCCGGGGGGGAGTGATGAGCAGTTCTTC

clone_size: .
j_call: TRBJ2-5
d_call: TRBD1
v_call: TRBV23-1
cdr3_aa: CASPGQGLEETQYF
cdr3_nt: TGCGCCAGCCCGGGACAGGGGTTGGAAGAGACCCAGTACTTC

clone_size: .
j_call: TRBJ2-7
d_call: .
v_call: TRBV2
cdr3_aa: CASSGGRDSGTEQYF
cdr3_nt: TGTGCCAGCAGTGGTGGGCGGGACTCAGGCACGGAGCAGTACTTC

clone_size: .
j_call: TRBJ1-1
d_call: TRBD1
v_call: TRBV5-1
cdr3_aa: CASRDRDYTEAFF
cdr3_nt: TGCGCCAGCAGGGACAGGGACTACACTGAAGCTTTCTTT

clone_size: .
j_call: TRBJ2-7
d_call: TRBD2
v_call: TRBV7-2
cdr3_aa: CASSSHKAGGPFYEQYF
cdr3_nt: TGTGCCAGCAGCTCACATAAGGCGGGAGGGCCGTTCTACGAGCAGTACTTC

clone_size: once
j_call: TRBJ2-3
d_call: TRBD1
v_call: TRBV28
cdr3_aa: CASSLRGGSKDTQYF
cdr3_nt: TGTGCCAGCAGTTTAAGAGGGGGCAGCAAAGATACGCAGTATTTT

clone_size: .
j_call: TRBJ2-7
d_call: .
v_call: TRBV4-2
cdr3_aa: CASSQVIRGGYEQYF
cdr3_nt: TGTGCCAGCAGCCAAGTTATCAGGGGTGGTTACGAGCAGTACTTC

clone_size: .
j_call: TRBJ1-2
d_call: TRBD1
v_call: TRBV10-1
cdr3_aa: CASSDGTAYGYTF
cdr3_nt: TGCGCCAGCAGTGACGGGACAGCCTATGGCTACACCTTC

clone_size: .
j_call: TRBJ2-5
d_call: .
v_call: TRBV28
cdr3_aa: CASSFVESQETQYF
cdr3_nt: TGTGCCAGCAGTTTCGTGGAGAGCCAAGAGACCCAGTACTTC

clone_size: .
j_call: TRBJ1-2
d_call: TRBD1
v_call: TRBV5-6
cdr3_aa: CASSLAAGTAYGYTF
cdr3_nt: TGTGCCAGCAGCTTGGCCGCCGGGACAGCCTATGGCTACACCTTC

clone_size: .
j_call: TRBJ1-1
d_call: TRBD1
v_call: TRBV28
cdr3_aa: CASSPTGQGPSGTEAFF
cdr3_nt: TGTGCCAGCAGTCCAACCGGACAGGGCCCATCAGGGACTGAAGCTTTCTTT

clone_size: .
j_call: TRBJ2-1
d_call: .
v_call: TRBV5-8
cdr3_aa: CASSPPGGNFRGNEQFF
cdr3_nt: TGTGCCAGCAGCCCCCCGGGAGGTAACTTTAGGGGGAATGAGCAGTTCTTC

clone_size: .
j_call: TRBJ2-7
d_call: .
v_call: TRBV7-9
cdr3_aa: CASSLGVSYEQYF
cdr3_nt: TGTGCCAGCAGCTTAGGCGTTTCCTACGAGCAGTACTTC

clone_size: .
j_call: TRBJ2-2
d_call: .
v_call: TRBV9
cdr3_aa: CASSAEWIGELFF
cdr3_nt: TGTGCCAGCAGCGCGGAGTGGATCGGGGAGCTGTTTTTT

clone_size: once
j_call: TRBJ1-1
d_call: .
v_call: TRBV5-4
cdr3_aa: CASSLESADPEAFF
cdr3_nt: TGTGCCAGCAGCTTGGAGTCGGCGGATCCTGAAGCTTTCTTT

clone_size: .
j_call: TRBJ2-7
d_call: TRBD1
v_call: TRBV11-2
cdr3_aa: CASSWTGGGSYEQYF
cdr3_nt: TGTGCCAGCAGCTGGACAGGGGGAGGTTCCTACGAGCAGTACTTC

clone_size: few
j_call: TRBJ2-7
d_call: .
v_call: TRBV7-9
cdr3_aa: CATDGTTGPAF
cdr3_nt: TGTGCCACCGATGGAACTACAGGACCTGCCTTC

clone_size: .
j_call: TRBJ2-3
d_call: .
v_call: TRBV19
cdr3_aa: CASSIGHGTDTQYF
cdr3_nt: TGTGCCAGTAGTATAGGCCACGGCACAGATACGCAGTATTTT

clone_size: .
j_call: TRBJ2-6
d_call: TRBD1
v_call: TRBV19
cdr3_aa: CASSFAQGASGANVLTF
cdr3_nt: TGTGCCAGTAGTTTTGCCCAGGGGGCCTCTGGGGCCAACGTCCTGACTTTC

clone_size: .
j_call: TRBJ2-7
d_call: .
v_call: TRBV28
cdr3_aa: CASSPTGPIWNEQYF
cdr3_nt: TGTGCCAGCAGTCCGACAGGCCCCATATGGAACGAGCAGTACTTC

clone_size: .
j_call: TRBJ2-7
d_call: TRBD2
v_call: TRBV7-9
cdr3_aa: CASSLGTSGSYEQYF
cdr3_nt: TGTGCCAGCAGCTTAGGGACTAGCGGGAGTTACGAGCAGTACTTC

clone_size: .
j_call: TRBJ2-3
d_call: .
v_call: TRBV30
cdr3_aa: CAWSVGVASSDTQYF
cdr3_nt: TGTGCCTGGAGTGTAGGGGTCGCTAGCTCAGATACGCAGTATTTT

clone_size: .
j_call: TRBJ1-5
d_call: TRBD1
v_call: TRBV27
cdr3_aa: CASSPTGSLQPQHF
cdr3_nt: TGTGCCAGCAGCCCGACAGGGTCACTTCAGCCCCAGCATTTT

clone_size: .
j_call: TRBJ2-7
d_call: .
v_call: TRBV27
cdr3_aa: CASSLSPIAYEQYF
cdr3_nt: TGTGCCAGCAGTTTATCTCCCATAGCCTACGAGCAGTACTTC

clone_size: .
j_call: TRBJ2-2
d_call: TRBD1
v_call: TRBV7-9
cdr3_aa: CASSPGQGVIRELFF
cdr3_nt: TGTGCCAGCAGCCCCGGACAGGGAGTCATCCGGGAGCTGTTTTTT

clone_size: .
j_call: TRBJ2-5
d_call: TRBD2
v_call: TRBV7-2
cdr3_aa: CASSAPGGTKETQYF
cdr3_nt: TGTGCCAGCAGCGCCCCGGGGGGGACTAAAGAGACCCAGTACTTC

clone_size: .
j_call: TRBJ2-1
d_call: TRBD1
v_call: TRBV28
cdr3_aa: CASSPRTGPGNNEQFF
cdr3_nt: TGTGCCAGCAGTCCCAGGACAGGACCAGGGAACAATGAGCAGTTCTTC

clone_size: .
j_call: TRBJ1-4
d_call: .
v_call: TRBV5-1
cdr3_aa: CASSLEGGAGEKLFF
cdr3_nt: TGCGCCAGCAGCTTGGAAGGGGGGGCTGGTGAAAAACTGTTTTTT

clone_size: .
j_call: TRBJ1-5
d_call: .
v_call: TRBV7-8
cdr3_aa: CASSLGTVTNQPQHF
cdr3_nt: TGTGCCAGCAGCTTAGGGACAGTAACAAATCAGCCCCAGCATTTT